These T cell receptor beta chains were read from a single sample in a study of a mutant IDH1 vaccine in newly diagnosed glioma. Profiled with immunoSEQ multiplex PCR; TCRdb holds only in-frame clones, not every one. There are about 94,000 clones in the sample; roughly 89% occur only once, and 0.75% to 0.95% lies in the top ten. Their specific antigens are unknown. The sequences come from PBMCs, collected from a glioma patient whose treatment included an IDH1 peptide vaccine. The receptors stem from a woman aged 50 to 60 with glioma. The CDR3 runs from the conserved cysteine through the conserved F or W. Each record gives: V gene, J gene, CDR3 protein.

v_call: TRBV28; j_call: TRBJ1-4; cdr3_aa: CASSPGQTRGKLFF
v_call: TRBV5-4; j_call: TRBJ1-4; cdr3_aa: CASSLDPGEKLFF
v_call: TRBV27; j_call: TRBJ1-5; cdr3_aa: CASSSLSGVRGNQPQHF
v_call: TRBV19; j_call: TRBJ2-3; cdr3_aa: CASRDESTDTQYF
v_call: TRBV6-1; j_call: TRBJ1-5; cdr3_aa: CASDPGDNQPQHF
v_call: TRBV30; j_call: TRBJ2-2; cdr3_aa: CAWTPDITGELFF
v_call: TRBV6-5; j_call: TRBJ2-1; cdr3_aa: CASSYRRDEQFF
v_call: TRBV28; j_call: TRBJ1-1; cdr3_aa: CAVDETGVLNTEAFF
v_call: TRBV9; j_call: TRBJ1-3; cdr3_aa: CASSVGGGTTIYF
v_call: TRBV7-2; j_call: TRBJ1-1; cdr3_aa: CASSGRTGSTEAFF
v_call: TRBV29-1; j_call: TRBJ2-3; cdr3_aa: CSVQDRGRGTDTQYF
v_call: TRBV6-6; j_call: TRBJ1-6; cdr3_aa: CASSYWDRGELPLHF
v_call: TRBV6-6; j_call: TRBJ2-6; cdr3_aa: CASMSAGANVLTF
v_call: TRBV2; j_call: TRBJ2-3; cdr3_aa: CASSGVGGTDTQYF
v_call: TRBV27; j_call: TRBJ2-1; cdr3_aa: CASRPTALSYNEQFF
v_call: TRBV5-1; j_call: TRBJ1-3; cdr3_aa: CASSATGSGNTIYF
v_call: TRBV30; j_call: TRBJ1-5; cdr3_aa: CAWSVQADQPQHF
v_call: TRBV27; j_call: TRBJ2-2; cdr3_aa: CASSPRQGGNTGELFF
v_call: TRBV7-8; j_call: TRBJ1-1; cdr3_aa: CASSGTGAWLGNTEAFF
v_call: TRBV9; j_call: TRBJ2-5; cdr3_aa: CASSVAETQYF
v_call: TRBV18; j_call: TRBJ1-5; cdr3_aa: CASSPGSNQPQHF
v_call: TRBV6-1; j_call: TRBJ2-3; cdr3_aa: CASSVAGNPTDTQYF
v_call: TRBV2; j_call: TRBJ2-5; cdr3_aa: CASRGRQETQYF
v_call: TRBV4-2; j_call: TRBJ1-1; cdr3_aa: CASSQGRAGTGGGTEAFF
v_call: TRBV19; j_call: TRBJ2-7; cdr3_aa: CASSAPGRRSSYEQYF
v_call: TRBV19; j_call: TRBJ2-7; cdr3_aa: CASPMTPPPDSYEQYF
v_call: TRBV18; j_call: TRBJ2-7; cdr3_aa: CASSPASGSYEQYF
v_call: TRBV6-5; j_call: TRBJ2-2; cdr3_aa: CATLGLPNGELFF
v_call: TRBV7-9; j_call: TRBJ2-7; cdr3_aa: CASSSITYEQYF
v_call: TRBV30; j_call: TRBJ2-7; cdr3_aa: CAWRRGRVSYEQYF
v_call: TRBV5-1; j_call: TRBJ2-1; cdr3_aa: CASSPGTSGIDNEQFF
v_call: TRBV29-1; j_call: TRBJ2-1; cdr3_aa: CSVRLAGTNEQFF
v_call: TRBV14; j_call: TRBJ1-3; cdr3_aa: CASSQGEPRDTIYF
v_call: TRBV7-9; j_call: TRBJ2-7; cdr3_aa: CASSSSGQLSEQYF
v_call: TRBV19; j_call: TRBJ2-3; cdr3_aa: CASSRGLARGTDTQYF
v_call: TRBV28; j_call: TRBJ2-5; cdr3_aa: CASSQGVTGSAQETQYF
v_call: TRBV19; j_call: TRBJ2-2; cdr3_aa: CASSMAKGGVGELFF
v_call: TRBV6-1; j_call: TRBJ2-4; cdr3_aa: CASSESRTGRDIQYF
v_call: TRBV28; j_call: TRBJ2-7; cdr3_aa: CASSSTGATYEQYF
v_call: TRBV2; j_call: TRBJ2-2; cdr3_aa: CASSERGLAGGTGELFF
v_call: TRBV9; j_call: TRBJ2-3; cdr3_aa: CASSVLESADTQYF
v_call: TRBV6-5; j_call: TRBJ1-5; cdr3_aa: CASSSKGYQPQHF
v_call: TRBV30; j_call: TRBJ2-7; cdr3_aa: CAWSVPSGYSYEQYF
v_call: TRBV29-1; j_call: TRBJ2-7; cdr3_aa: CSAAPGQGAYEQYF
v_call: TRBV19; j_call: TRBJ2-5; cdr3_aa: CASSTSRGQETQYF
v_call: TRBV7-9; j_call: TRBJ2-1; cdr3_aa: CASSAERGRAFNEQFF
v_call: TRBV5-4; j_call: TRBJ2-5; cdr3_aa: CASSLGGQGMETQYF
v_call: TRBV6-5; j_call: TRBJ1-6; cdr3_aa: CASRIQGLRYSPLHF
v_call: TRBV9; j_call: TRBJ2-6; cdr3_aa: CASSVGWAGANVLTF
v_call: TRBV5-1; j_call: TRBJ2-7; cdr3_aa: CASSVDGFYEQYF
v_call: TRBV5-1; j_call: TRBJ1-2; cdr3_aa: CASSAMSVRRGYTF
v_call: TRBV7-9; j_call: TRBJ1-4; cdr3_aa: CASSLARPNEKLFF
v_call: TRBV5-1; j_call: TRBJ2-2; cdr3_aa: CASSLGGTTGELFF
v_call: TRBV6-5; j_call: TRBJ2-5; cdr3_aa: CASSTRGLQETQYF
v_call: TRBV10-3; j_call: TRBJ2-1; cdr3_aa: CAIQQSLAYNEQFF
v_call: TRBV5-6; j_call: TRBJ1-3; cdr3_aa: CASVSSDSGNTIYF
v_call: TRBV6-5; j_call: TRBJ2-7; cdr3_aa: CASRPSNIWYEQYF